Described below is a single T cell receptor beta chain sequence and its context. Sequencing of TCR beta was undertaken in CD8+ and CD4+ T cells derived from blood. Negative magnetic isolation gave CD8+ and CD4+ cells; FACS enriched CD8+ TEMRA. These data belong to a study of CD8 T cells in Susac syndrome. Reverse transcription used roughly 0.5 to 1 ug RNA and random hexamers. Amplification of TCR beta CDR3 by immunoSEQ multiplex PCR spanned 54 Vbeta and 13 Jbeta. From the immunoSEQ multiplex PCR reads, TCRdb called clonotypes with MiXCR, one entry per CDR3 protein. Of around 150,000 distinct CDR3 sequences listed, around 96% are singletons. V shed 3 bases and J shed 3 bases, with 10 bases lying between them. The CDR3 is 15 amino acids. Per germline, CDR1 SGHRS and CDR2 YFSETQ.

The chain combines TRBV5-1 with TRBJ2-6; D may be TRBD1 (5 bases). This TCR was sampled from a human donor in good health. Material for sequencing was CD4+ T cells from PBMCs. For the CDR3, the DNA is TGCGCCAGCAGCTCTAGGGGTGGTGGGGCCAACGTCCTGACTTTC. Amino acids: CASSSRGGGANVLTF.